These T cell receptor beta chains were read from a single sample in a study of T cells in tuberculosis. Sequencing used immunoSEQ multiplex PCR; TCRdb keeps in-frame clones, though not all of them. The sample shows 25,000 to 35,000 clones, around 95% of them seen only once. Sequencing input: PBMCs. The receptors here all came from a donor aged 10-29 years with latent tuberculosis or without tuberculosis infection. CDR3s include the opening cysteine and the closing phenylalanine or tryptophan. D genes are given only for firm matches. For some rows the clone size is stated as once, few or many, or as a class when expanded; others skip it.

CDR3aa: CASSLGGGALHF
CDR3nt: TGTGCCAGCAGCTTGGGAGGGGGAGCCCTCCACTTT
d_gene: -
v_gene: TRBV5-6
abundance: -
j_gene: TRBJ1-6

CDR3aa: CASSGGTSGNEQFF
CDR3nt: TGTGCCAGCAGCGGCGGGACTAGCGGTAATGAGCAGTTCTTC
d_gene: TRBD2
v_gene: TRBV9
abundance: -
j_gene: TRBJ2-1

CDR3aa: CASSQDLAFWNDLSSYNEQFF
CDR3nt: TGCGCCAGCAGCCAAGATTTAGCTTTCTGGAACGACTTAAGCTCCTACAATGAGCAGTTCTTC
d_gene: -
v_gene: TRBV4-3
abundance: -
j_gene: TRBJ2-1

CDR3aa: CASSDFSGFTEAFF
CDR3nt: TGTGCCAGCAGTGATTTTTCGGGGTTCACTGAAGCTTTCTTT
d_gene: -
v_gene: TRBV2
abundance: -
j_gene: TRBJ1-1

CDR3aa: CASSASDSYGYTF
CDR3nt: TGTGCCAGCAGTGCGTCGGACAGTTATGGCTACACCTTC
d_gene: -
v_gene: TRBV6-1
abundance: -
j_gene: TRBJ1-2

CDR3aa: CASSTQGAPEAFF
CDR3nt: TGTGCCAGCAGTACCCAGGGGGCGCCTGAAGCTTTCTTT
d_gene: TRBD1
v_gene: TRBV28
abundance: -
j_gene: TRBJ1-1

CDR3aa: CASSQDSGPEAGELFF
CDR3nt: TGCGCCAGCAGTCAAGATAGCGGACCAGAAGCCGGGGAGCTGTTTTTT
d_gene: -
v_gene: TRBV23-1
abundance: -
j_gene: TRBJ2-2

CDR3aa: CASSPQAGGYYGEQFF
CDR3nt: TGTGCCAGCTCACCACAAGCGGGAGGTTATTATGGTGAGCAGTTCTTC
d_gene: TRBD2
v_gene: TRBV18
abundance: once
j_gene: TRBJ2-1

CDR3aa: CASSPTGSSYEQYF
CDR3nt: TGTGCCAGCAGCCCAACGGGTAGCTCCTACGAGCAGTACTTC
d_gene: -
v_gene: TRBV7-3
abundance: -
j_gene: TRBJ2-7

CDR3aa: CASSPSGARAGELFF
CDR3nt: TGTGCTAGCAGCCCGTCTGGGGCCCGGGCCGGGGAGCTGTTTTTT
d_gene: -
v_gene: TRBV7-7
abundance: -
j_gene: TRBJ2-2

CDR3aa: CASSLAGRGDEKLFF
CDR3nt: TGCGCCAGCAGCTTGGCCGGCAGGGGGGATGAAAAACTGTTTTTT
d_gene: TRBD1
v_gene: TRBV5-1
abundance: once
j_gene: TRBJ1-4

CDR3aa: CASSLEQGETFF
CDR3nt: TGCGCCAGCAGCTTGGAGCAGGGGGAAACTTTCTTT
d_gene: TRBD1
v_gene: TRBV5-1
abundance: -
j_gene: TRBJ1-1

CDR3aa: CASSRDSFTDTQYF
CDR3nt: TGTGCCAGCAGCCGGGACAGCTTCACAGATACGCAGTATTTT
d_gene: TRBD1
v_gene: TRBV5-6
abundance: -
j_gene: TRBJ2-3

CDR3aa: CASSRGLAGAYEQYF
CDR3nt: TGTGCCAGCAGCCGGGGACTAGCGGGAGCGTACGAGCAGTACTTC
d_gene: TRBD2
v_gene: TRBV14
abundance: -
j_gene: TRBJ2-7

CDR3aa: CASSQLSGAKGGELFF
CDR3nt: TGTGCCAGTAGTCAACTTAGCGGGGCAAAGGGCGGGGAGCTGTTTTTT
d_gene: TRBD2
v_gene: TRBV19
abundance: -
j_gene: TRBJ2-2

CDR3aa: CSVRGNNQPQHF
CDR3nt: TGCAGCGTGCGAGGTAACAATCAGCCCCAGCATTTT
d_gene: -
v_gene: TRBV29-1
abundance: -
j_gene: TRBJ1-5

CDR3aa: CAISTTGFGQPQHF
CDR3nt: TGTGCCATCAGTACAACAGGGTTCGGTCAGCCCCAGCATTTT
d_gene: -
v_gene: TRBV10-3
abundance: -
j_gene: TRBJ1-5

CDR3aa: CASSLGGLTGDGYTF
CDR3nt: TGTGCCAGCAGCTTGGGCGGGCTTACAGGGGATGGCTACACCTTC
d_gene: TRBD1
v_gene: TRBV5-4
abundance: -
j_gene: TRBJ1-2

CDR3aa: CASRPTGRWGYTF
CDR3nt: TGTGCCAGCAGACCTACAGGGCGTTGGGGCTACACCTTC
d_gene: -
v_gene: TRBV5-8
abundance: -
j_gene: TRBJ1-2

CDR3aa: CASTRTGTWGYTF
CDR3nt: TGTGCCAGCACCCGGACAGGGACTTGGGGCTACACCTTC
d_gene: TRBD1
v_gene: TRBV5-4
abundance: -
j_gene: TRBJ1-2

CDR3aa: CASSSTSGSYEQYF
CDR3nt: TGTGCCAGCAGCTCTACTAGCGGCTCCTACGAGCAGTACTTC
d_gene: TRBD2
v_gene: TRBV7-6
abundance: -
j_gene: TRBJ2-7

CDR3aa: CASSPPSTGSYEQYF
CDR3nt: TGCGCCAGCAGCCCTCCCTCGACAGGGTCCTACGAGCAGTACTTC
d_gene: TRBD1
v_gene: TRBV4-1
abundance: -
j_gene: TRBJ2-7

CDR3aa: CASSLDLAGVDGYTF
CDR3nt: TGTGCCAGCAGCTTAGATCTCGCAGGGGTGGATGGCTACACCTTC
d_gene: -
v_gene: TRBV11-2
abundance: -
j_gene: TRBJ1-2

CDR3aa: CATSRSPIGGYEQYF
CDR3nt: TGTGCCACCAGCAGATCCCCGATAGGCGGCTACGAGCAGTACTTC
d_gene: -
v_gene: TRBV15
abundance: -
j_gene: TRBJ2-7

CDR3aa: CASSHIEARTGHYEQYF
CDR3nt: TGTGCCAGCAGCCATATCGAAGCGAGGACAGGGCATTACGAGCAGTACTTC
d_gene: TRBD1
v_gene: TRBV7-9
abundance: -
j_gene: TRBJ2-7

CDR3aa: CASSRDSQETQYF
CDR3nt: TGTGCCAGCAGTCGGGACTCTCAAGAGACCCAGTACTTC
d_gene: -
v_gene: TRBV6-1
abundance: -
j_gene: TRBJ2-5

CDR3aa: CAISAWQGVGEQYF
CDR3nt: TGTGCCATCAGTGCGTGGCAGGGGGTTGGCGAGCAGTACTTC
d_gene: TRBD1
v_gene: TRBV10-3
abundance: once
j_gene: TRBJ2-7

CDR3aa: CASSGPGGETQYF
CDR3nt: TGTGCCAGCAGCGGGCCTGGGGGGGAGACCCAGTACTTC
d_gene: -
v_gene: TRBV9
abundance: -
j_gene: TRBJ2-5

CDR3aa: CASSYRNPNYGYTF
CDR3nt: TGTGCCAGCAGTTACAGGAACCCTAACTATGGCTACACCTTC
d_gene: -
v_gene: TRBV7-2
abundance: -
j_gene: TRBJ1-2

CDR3aa: CSVVRAMNTEAFF
CDR3nt: TGCAGCGTTGTGCGGGCTATGAACACTGAAGCTTTCTTT
d_gene: -
v_gene: TRBV29-1
abundance: -
j_gene: TRBJ1-1